One T cell receptor beta chain is described in this entry. Sequencing used immunoSEQ multiplex PCR; TCRdb keeps in-frame clones, though not all of them. The sample carries tens of thousands of clones, approximately 90% recorded once. This entry belongs to a study of blood T cell repertoires in COVID-19. The V segment lost 6 bases and the J segment 3 bases; nucleotides outside the gene matches: 3. Germline lookup yields CDR1 SNHLY and CDR2 FYNNEI. This CDR3 comprises 14 residues. V gene TRBV2 combines with J gene TRBJ2-1, with 9 positions matching TRBD1. The receptor was derived from a woman of 80 years or more with active COVID-19. Sequencing used peripheral blood. CDR3 residues: CASRDRGIYNEQFF. The CDR3, as DNA: TGTGCCAGCAGAGACAGGGGGATCTACAATGAGCAGTTCTTC.